The present entry profiles one T cell receptor beta chain with its context. Its antigen is unidentified. This specimen belongs to a study of T-cell memory formation after mild COVID-19. It was 5'RACE with constant-segment primers that produced the TCR alpha and TCR beta cDNA libraries, which carried sample barcodes and UMIs. TCRdb used MiXCR to reprocess the 5' RACE reads, holding one entry per CDR3 protein. Of fewer than 400,000 distinct CDR3 sequences listed, 15% to 20% are singletons. CDR3 length equals 15 residues. After removal of 6 bases from V and 4 bases from J, the junction contained 9 bases not matched to a gene. Study-level findings and limits: Contracting clones from day 15 to 85 showed balanced CD4/CD8; later expanders favored CD4+. Contracting CD8+ clones were enriched in EMRA, CD4+ mainly in CM and EM. Researchers found some responding clones in pre-infection memory, a sign that cross-reactive memory joined.

The chain couples TRBV12-3 or TRBV12-4 to TRBJ1-3; 7 bases match TRBD1. Specimen: PBMCs or a T cell subset sorted from them (not recorded which). The TCR originated in a man aged 18 to 29 who had mild COVID-19 (a few samples of this study predate the infection). Cell type and time point are not known. The CDR3 loop is CASRPTGSSGNTIYF. CDR3 DNA: TGTGCCAGCAGGCCGACAGGGTCTTCCGGAAACACCATATATTTT.